The present TCR beta chain was sequenced within a study of CD4 T cells in relation to SARS-CoV-2 and coronaviruses. Assay used: immunoSEQ multiplex PCR; TCRdb lists only in-frame clones, some missing. The profile shows 60,000 or so clones, approximately 94% of them singletons. The unexposed donors gave CD4+ T cells in 2011-2018, prior to COVID-19. J lost 6 bases, V lost 6 bases, and 6 bases had no gene match. Per germline, CDR1 ENHRY and CDR2 SYGVKD. The CDR3 totals 13 residues. The specimen sequenced was naive CD4+ T cells from PBMCs. Subset described: naive CD4+ T cells isolated by negative enrichment. The sequence derives from a human donor in good health. V usage is TRBV10-3 and J usage is TRBJ2-7, with 9 bases identical to TRBD1. DNA of the CDR3: TGTGCCATCAGGCCGGGACAGGGAGCCGAGCAGTACTTC. Translated: CAIRPGQGAEQYF.